This T cell receptor (beta chain) was obtained from a study of cytomegalovirus exposure and HLA in healthy donors. There are a few counts of this clone. PCR employed 60 Vbeta and 13 Jbeta primers. Clones were read by immunoSEQ multiplex PCR, and TCRdb kept only the in-frame ones, dropping some. Among over 90,000 clones, roughly four fifths were seen once, and the ten largest hold 15% to 20%. The specimen sequenced was PBMCs. The clonotype originates from a woman aged 55-75 years in good health and CMV-seropositive.

CDR3 coding DNA: TGTGCCAGCAGTTCCCTGGACAGGCCCAATCAGCCCCAGCATTTT. Amino acid sequence: CASSSLDRPNQPQHF. The gene calls are TRBV27 and TRBJ1-5; 7 bases map to TRBD1. Germline V lookup: CDR1 MNHEY, CDR2 SMNVEV (reference sequence). The CDR3 loop spans 15 amino acids. The ends lost 4 bases at V and 3 bases at J; junction bases unmatched: 6.